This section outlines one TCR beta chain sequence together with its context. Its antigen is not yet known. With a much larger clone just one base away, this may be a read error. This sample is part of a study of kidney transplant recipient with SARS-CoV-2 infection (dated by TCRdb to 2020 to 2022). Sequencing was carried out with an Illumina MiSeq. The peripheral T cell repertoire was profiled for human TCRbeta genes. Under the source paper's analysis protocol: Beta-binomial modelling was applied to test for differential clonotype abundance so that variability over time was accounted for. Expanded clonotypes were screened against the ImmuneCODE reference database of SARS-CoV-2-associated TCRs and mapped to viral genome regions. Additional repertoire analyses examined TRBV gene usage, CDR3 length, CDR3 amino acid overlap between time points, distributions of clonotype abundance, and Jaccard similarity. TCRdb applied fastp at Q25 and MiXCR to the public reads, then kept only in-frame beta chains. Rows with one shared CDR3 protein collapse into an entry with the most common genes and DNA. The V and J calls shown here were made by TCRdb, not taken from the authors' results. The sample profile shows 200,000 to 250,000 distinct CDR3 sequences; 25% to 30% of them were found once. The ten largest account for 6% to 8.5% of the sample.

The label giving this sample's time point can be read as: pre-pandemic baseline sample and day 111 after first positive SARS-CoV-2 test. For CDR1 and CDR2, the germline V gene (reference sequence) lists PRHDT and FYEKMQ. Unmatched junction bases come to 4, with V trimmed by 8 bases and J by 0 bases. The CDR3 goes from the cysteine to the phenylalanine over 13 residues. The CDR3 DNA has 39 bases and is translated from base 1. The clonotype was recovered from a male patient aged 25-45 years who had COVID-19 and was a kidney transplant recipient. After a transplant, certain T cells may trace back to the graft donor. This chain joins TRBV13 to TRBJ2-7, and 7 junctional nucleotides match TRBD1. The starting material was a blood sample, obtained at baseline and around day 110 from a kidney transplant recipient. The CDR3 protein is CASQGQASYEQYF. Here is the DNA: TGTGCCAGCCAAGGACAGGCCTCCTACGAGCAGTACTTC.